This T cell receptor (beta chain) was obtained from a study of T cell responses to AZD1222 COVID-19 vaccine. Overall study: Whether given at about 4 or about 12 weeks, second doses were pooled.

Notes on the study in general: Breadth and depth of Spike-specific TCRs rose after two AZD1222 doses. Dominant CD4 TCR responses targeted spike regions 160-218 and 743-854. Clonal diversity was possibly underestimated, and the donors were mostly white British, with more females.

The method was immunoSEQ multiplex PCR; TCRdb's version includes in-frame clones alone and lacks a portion of them. Among 150,000 or so clones listed, 90% to 95% were seen once. V lost 3 bases to trimming and J lost 8 bases; unmatched junction nucleotides: 6. CDR3 length: 15 amino acids. CDR1 is DFQATT and CDR2 is SNEGSKA in the germline V gene (reference sequence). Concerning this clone: What it recognizes is unknown.

The receptor was isolated from an adult in good health. The chain uses TRBV20-1 and TRBJ2-1, with TRBD2 matching over 14 bases. Sequenced material: peripheral blood, taken on day 0 of AZD1222 vaccination. The CDR3 DNA reads as TGCAGTGCTAGTGGACTAGCGGGGGGCGGGCATGAGCAGTTCTTC. It is translated as CSASGLAGGGHEQFF.